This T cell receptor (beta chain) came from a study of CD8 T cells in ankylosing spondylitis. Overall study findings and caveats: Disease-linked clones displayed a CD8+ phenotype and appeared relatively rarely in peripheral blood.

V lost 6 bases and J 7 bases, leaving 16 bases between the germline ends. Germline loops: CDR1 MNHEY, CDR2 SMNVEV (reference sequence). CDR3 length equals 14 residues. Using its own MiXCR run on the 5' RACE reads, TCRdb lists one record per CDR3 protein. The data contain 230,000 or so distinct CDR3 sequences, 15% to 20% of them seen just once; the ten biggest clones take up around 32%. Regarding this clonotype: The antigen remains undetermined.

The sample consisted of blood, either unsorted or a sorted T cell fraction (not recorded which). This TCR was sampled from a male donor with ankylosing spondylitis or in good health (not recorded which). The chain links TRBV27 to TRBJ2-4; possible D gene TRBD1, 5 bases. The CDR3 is CASRLLGLSNIQYF. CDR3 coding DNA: TGTGCCAGCAGGCTACTGGGGCTCTCGAACATTCAGTACTTC.